This T cell receptor beta chain was profiled in a study of OX40 agonist ivuxolimab in advanced cancers. Sequencing used immunoSEQ multiplex PCR; TCRdb keeps in-frame clones, though not all of them. The table has 30,000 to 45,000 clones, roughly 77% seen once. This TCR was recovered from an adult with an advanced solid tumor such as melanoma, head and neck, liver or kidney cancer. This specimen consisted of CD4+ or CD8+ T cells sorted from blood, obtained in a trial of the OX40 agonist ivuxolimab.

This CDR3 reads CASSLWTAQETQYF. CDR3 DNA sequence: TGTGCCAGCAGCCTATGGACGGCCCAAGAGACCCAGTACTTC. The chain links TRBV5-7 to TRBJ2-5; D is ambiguous. TRBV5-7 is given ORF status, its function remaining uncertain. V was trimmed by 4 bases and J by 1 base, leaving 11 bases between them. The CDR3 extends over 14 amino acids.